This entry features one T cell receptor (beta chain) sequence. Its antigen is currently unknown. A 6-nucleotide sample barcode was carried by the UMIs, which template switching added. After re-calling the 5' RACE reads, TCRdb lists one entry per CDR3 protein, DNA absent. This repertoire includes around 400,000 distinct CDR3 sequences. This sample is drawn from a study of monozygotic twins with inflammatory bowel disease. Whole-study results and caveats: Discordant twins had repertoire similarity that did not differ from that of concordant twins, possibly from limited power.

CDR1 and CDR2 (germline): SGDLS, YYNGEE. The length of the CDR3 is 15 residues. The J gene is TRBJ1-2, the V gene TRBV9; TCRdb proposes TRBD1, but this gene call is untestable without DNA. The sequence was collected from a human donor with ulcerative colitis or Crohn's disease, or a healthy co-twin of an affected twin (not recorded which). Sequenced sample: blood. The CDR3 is CASSVGTASSYGYTF.